Listed below are T cell receptor beta chains from one sample, sequenced in a study of glioma-infiltrating T cells. TCRdb processed the multiplex PCR reads anew with MiXCR; each CDR3 protein has one entry. Found here are about 410,000 distinct CDR3 sequences, roughly 41% of them singletons; the top ten hold more than 10%. The sample was glioma tissue, nonneoplastic brain tissue, or PBMCs (not recorded which). These receptors were taken from a human donor with low-grade glioma or glioblastoma, undergoing nonglioma brain surgery, or in good health (not recorded which). Each CDR3 is given with its conserved first and last residue. Each record gives: clone size, J gene, V gene, D gene, CDR3 DNA, CDR3 protein. A D gene is named only where the DNA matches it firmly. Expanded clones are given a class, and other clones once, few, many or no size at all.

size: -; J: TRBJ1-1; V: TRBV7-9; D: -; DNA: TGTGCCAGCAGCTTAGTGGCGGGGGCGAACACTGAAGCTTTCTTT; CDR3: CASSLVAGANTEAFF
size: -; J: TRBJ2-3; V: TRBV28; D: -; DNA: TGTGCCAGCAGGGGGACGGCGGGGCCAGATACGCAGTATTTT; CDR3: CASRGTAGPDTQYF
size: few; J: TRBJ2-1; V: TRBV27; D: -; DNA: TGTGCCAGCAGTTTATTCCCTCCGAGAATAAACTACAATGAGCAGTTCTTC; CDR3: CASSLFPPRINYNEQFF
size: many; J: TRBJ2-3; V: TRBV27; D: TRBD2; DNA: TGTGCCACCAGGGGTTCCCAGCGGGAGGGCCGCACAGATACGCAGTATTTT; CDR3: CATRGSQREGRTDTQYF
size: -; J: TRBJ1-1; V: TRBV4-1; D: -; DNA: TGCGCCAGCAGCACGCTAGAAGGGCCCACTGAAGCTTTCTTT; CDR3: CASSTLEGPTEAFF
size: -; J: TRBJ2-7; V: TRBV25-1; D: TRBD1; DNA: TGTGCCAGCAGTGACTTCCCGGGACAGGGGGCCTACGAGCAGTACTTC; CDR3: CASSDFPGQGAYEQYF
size: -; J: TRBJ2-1; V: TRBV7-8; D: TRBD2; DNA: TGTGCCAGCAGCTTCTGGACTAGCGGGGCTTACAATGAGCAGTTCTTC; CDR3: CASSFWTSGAYNEQFF
size: many; J: TRBJ2-3; V: TRBV28; D: TRBD2; DNA: TGTGCCAGCAGTGTGTGGAGCGGGGGACGGGGTACGCAGTATTTT; CDR3: CASSVWSGGRGTQYF
size: -; J: TRBJ1-5; V: TRBV28; D: -; DNA: TGTGCCAGCAGTTTATCCGCACTGCGCGGACAGCCCCAGCATTTT; CDR3: CASSLSALRGQPQHF
size: few; J: TRBJ1-5; V: TRBV15; D: -; DNA: TGTGCCACCAGCAGAGATGACTCCCACAATCAGCCCCAGCATTTT; CDR3: CATSRDDSHNQPQHF
size: many; J: TRBJ2-7; V: TRBV7-2; D: TRBD1; DNA: TGTGCCAGCAGCCCAACCCCCCCGATAAGGGACAGCTACTACGAGCAGTACTTC; CDR3: CASSPTPPIRDSYYEQYF
size: many; J: TRBJ2-3; V: TRBV15; D: -; DNA: TGTGCCACCAGCGGTCGGACGGGCCCAGATACGCAGTATTTT; CDR3: CATSGRTGPDTQYF
size: many; J: TRBJ2-5; V: TRBV6-2/TRBV6-3; D: TRBD2; DNA: TGTGCCAGCAGCCGTGGACTAGCCGGCGGGACCCAGTACTTC; CDR3: CASSRGLAGGTQYF
size: -; J: TRBJ2-2; V: TRBV27; D: -; DNA: TGTGCCAGCAGAACTACAAGGGGCGGAGGGGAGCTGTTTTTT; CDR3: CASRTTRGGGELFF
size: few; J: TRBJ2-5; V: TRBV27; D: -; DNA: TGTGCCAGCAGTCCCCCGGGCGCCTTTGTGGAGACCCAGTACTTC; CDR3: CASSPPGAFVETQYF
size: many; J: TRBJ1-3; V: TRBV7-8; D: -; DNA: TGTGCCAGCAGCTTACTGGGCGGCGCTCCTGGAAACACCATATATTTT; CDR3: CASSLLGGAPGNTIYF
size: -; J: TRBJ2-3; V: TRBV20-1; D: -; DNA: TGCAGTGCTTGGACACCCAGCACAGATACGCAGTATTTT; CDR3: CSAWTPSTDTQYF
size: few; J: TRBJ2-1; V: TRBV3-1; D: -; DNA: TGTGCCAGCAGCCCCGGTTTAGCGAGTTCCTACAATGAGCAGTTCTTC; CDR3: CASSPGLASSYNEQFF
size: many; J: TRBJ2-4; V: TRBV15; D: -; DNA: TGTGCCACCAGCAGAGACCCAGTTCCGAAGGATCAGTACTTC; CDR3: CATSRDPVPKDQYF
size: -; J: TRBJ1-1; V: TRBV7-6; D: TRBD1; DNA: TGTGCCAGCAGCTTAGAGGGGACAGCCACTGAAGCTTTCTTT; CDR3: CASSLEGTATEAFF
size: -; J: TRBJ2-5; V: TRBV25-1; D: -; DNA: TGTGCCAGCAGTATACCGGGACTTAAAGAGACCCAGTACTTC; CDR3: CASSIPGLKETQYF
size: many; J: TRBJ2-5; V: TRBV7-9; D: -; DNA: TGTGCCAGCAAAGGAAGGGACCAAGAGACCCAGTACTTC; CDR3: CASKGRDQETQYF
size: -; J: TRBJ2-7; V: TRBV27; D: -; DNA: TGTGCCAGCAGTTACGGTGGCAGGGAGTTCCCTTACGAGCAGTACTTC; CDR3: CASSYGGREFPYEQYF
size: -; J: TRBJ2-3; V: TRBV4-1; D: TRBD2; DNA: TGCGCCAGCAGCCCCACTAGCGGGAGGGCGACAGATACGCAGTATTTT; CDR3: CASSPTSGRATDTQYF
size: few; J: TRBJ1-1; V: TRBV7-9; D: -; DNA: TGTGCCAGCAGCTTAGGGGATGCTGAAGCTTTCTTT; CDR3: CASSLGDAEAFF